The sequence of this TCR beta chain was determined in a study of T cell responses to AZD1222 COVID-19 vaccine. The J segment lost 2 bases and the V segment lost 5 bases, leaving 7 bases of the junction unmatched. Germline CDR1 SGHTA, CDR2 FQGNSA. This CDR3 is 15 amino acids long. Only one count was recorded for this clone. Some clones are missing from TCRdb's copy, which holds only in-frame ones; the method was immunoSEQ multiplex PCR. The sample lists roughly 150,000 clones, 85% to 95% seen once, with 2.3% in the top ten. V and J are TRBV7-2 and TRBJ2-5; 8 nucleotides agree with TRBD2. The specimen was peripheral blood, collected on day 0 of AZD1222 vaccination. The receptor was isolated from an adult in good health. This CDR3 reads CASSPTSGLQETQYF. DNA for the CDR3: TGTGCCAGCAGCCCTACTAGCGGTTTACAAGAGACCCAGTACTTC.